The rows below give T cell receptor beta chains drawn from one sample of a study of OX40 agonist ivuxolimab in advanced cancers. The assay was immunoSEQ multiplex PCR, and TCRdb's table has in-frame clones only and misses some. Altogether fewer than 20,000 clones are present, approximately 86% being singletons, with the ten largest covering about 20%. The specimen comprised CD4+ or CD8+ T cells sorted from blood, sampled in a trial of the OX40 agonist ivuxolimab. Source of these receptors: an adult with an advanced solid tumor such as melanoma, head and neck, liver or kidney cancer. CDR3s include the opening cysteine and the closing phenylalanine or tryptophan. A D gene is named only where the DNA matches it firmly. Clone size, where shown, is once, few, many, or a class for clones that have expanded.

J gene | CDR3 length | V gene | D gene | clone size | CDR3 protein | CDR3 DNA
TRBJ2-5 | 13 | TRBV6-1 | NA | NA | CASRWLHQETQYF | TGTGCCAGCAGATGGCTACACCAAGAGACCCAGTACTTC
TRBJ1-1 | 14 | TRBV7-9 | NA | NA | CASSSGTVHTEAFF | TGTGCCAGCAGCTCCGGGACGGTGCACACTGAAGCTTTCTTT
TRBJ2-7 | 13 | TRBV6-1 | NA | NA | CASSESVSYEQYF | TGTGCCAGCAGTGAATCGGTCAGCTACGAGCAGTACTTC
TRBJ1-1 | 14 | TRBV10-3 | NA | NA | CAISDRAMNTEAFF | TGTGCCATCAGTGATCGAGCCATGAACACTGAAGCTTTCTTT
TRBJ2-7 | 16 | TRBV5-1 | NA | NA | CASSLAAAGATYEQYF | TGCGCCAGCAGCTTGGCCGCGGCGGGGGCCACCTACGAGCAGTACTTC
TRBJ2-7 | 14 | TRBV7-3 | TRBD2 | few | CASSLGGRASEQYF | TGTGCCAGCAGCTTAGGCGGGAGGGCCTCCGAGCAGTACTTC
TRBJ2-4 | 16 | TRBV5-1 | NA | NA | CASSLEGFLSGNIQYF | TGCGCCAGCAGCTTGGAGGGGTTTTTGAGCGGAAACATTCAGTACTTC
TRBJ2-5 | 14 | TRBV4-3 | NA | few | CASSQGWSEETQYF | TGCGCCAGCAGCCAAGGATGGTCCGAAGAGACCCAGTACTTC
TRBJ1-1 | 13 | TRBV29-1 | NA | NA | CSALTSGGTEAFF | TGCAGCGCTCTTACCTCCGGGGGCACTGAAGCTTTCTTT
TRBJ1-2 | 13 | TRBV18 | NA | NA | CASSPRESYGYTF | TGTGCCAGCTCACCAAGGGAGAGCTATGGCTACACCTTC
TRBJ1-2 | 13 | TRBV2 | NA | NA | CASSEAVGGGYTF | TGTGCCAGCAGTGAAGCGGTGGGGGGCGGCTACACCTTC
TRBJ2-7 | 14 | TRBV9 | TRBD2 | NA | CASSFGTSFYEQYF | TGTGCCAGCAGCTTCGGGACTAGCTTCTACGAGCAGTACTTC
TRBJ2-3 | 13 | TRBV6-5 | NA | NA | CASSYRGTDTQYF | TGTGCCAGCAGTTATAGGGGCACAGATACGCAGTATTTT
TRBJ2-5 | 15 | TRBV2 | TRBD1 | NA | CASSDLGTGWETQYF | TGTGCCAGCAGTGATCTAGGGACAGGGTGGGAGACCCAGTACTTC
TRBJ2-2 | 14 | TRBV10-1 | TRBD1 | NA | CASRPTGDTGELFF | TGCGCCAGCAGGCCGACAGGGGACACCGGGGAGCTGTTTTTT
TRBJ2-3 | 13 | TRBV19 | NA | NA | CASHNRFTDTQYF | TGTGCCAGTCACAACCGATTCACAGATACGCAGTATTTT
TRBJ1-5 | 13 | TRBV28 | NA | NA | CASSLNGNQPQHF | TGTGCCAGCAGTTTAAACGGGAATCAGCCCCAGCATTTT
TRBJ2-7 | 12 | TRBV14 | NA | NA | CASSQKASEQYF | TGTGCCAGCAGCCAAAAAGCTTCCGAGCAGTACTTC
TRBJ1-2 | 11 | TRBV7-3 | NA | NA | CASSSWGAYTF | TGTGCCAGCAGCTCATGGGGTGCCTACACCTTC
TRBJ2-5 | 16 | TRBV11-1 | NA | NA | CASSLGGPRYQETQYF | TGTGCCAGCAGCTTAGGAGGTCCCAGGTACCAAGAGACCCAGTACTTC
TRBJ1-2 | 15 | TRBV16 | NA | NA | CASSILRVVRKTYGF | TGTGCCAGCAGCATACTCAGGGTCGTTAGAAAGACCTATGGCTTC
TRBJ1-2 | 18 | TRBV7-8 | NA | NA | CASSLPIRFSGRNYGYTF | TGTGCCAGCAGCTTGCCCATTAGATTTTCGGGGCGGAACTATGGCTACACCTTC
TRBJ2-5 | 13 | TRBV6-1 | NA | NA | CASKPGVLETQYF | TGTGCCAGCAAGCCGGGAGTTCTGGAGACCCAGTACTTC
TRBJ1-1 | 11 | TRBV6-6 | NA | NA | CASGTVYEAFF | TGTGCCAGCGGCACAGTCTATGAAGCTTTCTTT
TRBJ2-7 | 14 | TRBV27 | TRBD1 | NA | CASSPGQGPYEQYF | TGTGCCAGCAGCCCGGGACAGGGACCATACGAGCAGTACTTC
TRBJ2-5 | 16 | TRBV9 | NA | NA | CASSPSSFLAQETQYF | TGTGCCAGCAGCCCCAGTTCATTCCTTGCACAAGAGACCCAGTACTTC
TRBJ2-1 | 15 | TRBV5-4 | TRBD2 | few | CASSQGLAGGNEQFF | TGTGCCAGCAGCCAGGGACTAGCGGGAGGCAATGAGCAGTTCTTC
TRBJ1-1 | 14 | TRBV6-1 | NA | NA | CASTGGGRTAEAFF | TGTGCCAGCACCGGGGGCGGTCGGACCGCTGAAGCTTTCTTT
TRBJ2-2 | 15 | TRBV5-1 | TRBD1 | NA | CASSLAGQGDGELFF | TGCGCCAGCAGCTTGGCCGGCCAGGGGGACGGGGAGCTGTTTTTT
TRBJ2-7 | 15 | TRBV4-3 | TRBD2 | NA | CASSQVGGREVEQYF | TGCGCCAGCAGCCAAGTCGGGGGGCGGGAGGTCGAGCAGTACTTC
TRBJ2-2 | 15 | TRBV5-1 | TRBD2 | few | CATRGEAVNTGELFF | TGCGCCACCCGGGGGGAAGCGGTGAACACCGGGGAGCTGTTTTTT
TRBJ2-4 | 16 | TRBV7-8 | TRBD1 | NA | CASSPKQGLAKNIQYF | TGTGCCAGCAGCCCGAAACAGGGGTTAGCCAAAAACATTCAGTACTTC
TRBJ2-5 | 15 | TRBV2 | TRBD1 | NA | CASRFRAGGSWAQYF | TGTGCCAGCAGATTTCGGGCAGGGGGTTCATGGGCCCAGTACTTC
TRBJ2-6 | 16 | TRBV18 | NA | NA | CASSPPSGPGANVLTF | TGTGCCAGCTCACCACCTTCAGGGCCTGGGGCCAACGTCCTGACTTTC
TRBJ2-7 | 15 | TRBV6-5 | TRBD2 | NA | CASSEWTSGNYEQYF | TGTGCCAGCAGCGAGTGGACTAGCGGGAACTACGAGCAGTACTTC
TRBJ1-5 | 13 | TRBV10-3 | TRBD1 | NA | CATTGGFNQPQHF | TGTGCCACCACAGGGGGCTTCAATCAGCCCCAGCATTTT
TRBJ1-4 | 14 | TRBV30 | NA | NA | CAWRPGPDNEKLFF | TGTGCCTGGAGACCGGGACCTGATAATGAAAAACTGTTTTTT
TRBJ2-3 | 14 | TRBV6-1 | TRBD1 | once | CASGQGVLTDTQYF | TGTGCCAGCGGTCAGGGGGTCCTAACAGATACGCAGTATTTT
TRBJ2-5 | 13 | TRBV5-4 | TRBD1 | NA | CASNLRGTETQYF | TGTGCCAGCAACCTCAGGGGGACGGAGACCCAGTACTTC
TRBJ1-1 | 14 | TRBV27 | NA | NA | CASSLNRGSTEAFF | TGTGCCAGCAGTTTAAATAGGGGGAGCACTGAAGCTTTCTTT
TRBJ2-1 | 11 | TRBV10-3 | NA | NA | CAISGVDEQFF | TGTGCCATCAGTGGGGTGGATGAGCAGTTCTTC
TRBJ2-5 | 10 | TRBV30 | NA | NA | CAWSLGTQYF | TGTGCCTGGAGCCTAGGGACCCAGTACTTC
TRBJ2-5 | 13 | TRBV6-1 | NA | NA | CASTVVIQETQYF | TGTGCCAGCACTGTAGTCATCCAAGAGACCCAGTACTTC
TRBJ2-7 | 15 | TRBV4-2 | TRBD2 | NA | CASRSSGRGSYEQYF | TGTGCCAGCAGATCAAGCGGGAGGGGCTCCTACGAGCAGTACTTC
TRBJ1-3 | 16 | TRBV11-1 | NA | NA | CASSLVDSLSGNTIYF | TGTGCCAGCAGCTTAGTGGACAGTCTCTCTGGAAACACCATATATTTT
TRBJ2-7 | 14 | TRBV27 | NA | NA | CASSQGRSPYEQYF | TGTGCCAGCAGCCAAGGGCGTTCCCCCTACGAGCAGTACTTC
TRBJ2-2 | 16 | TRBV7-2 | NA | NA | CASSLGGTGNTGELFF | TGTGCCAGCAGCTTAGGAGGGACTGGGAACACCGGGGAGCTGTTTTTT
TRBJ1-4 | 10 | TRBV30 | NA | NA | CAWQNEKLFF | TGTGCCTGGCAGAATGAAAAACTGTTTTTT
TRBJ2-7 | 15 | TRBV5-5 | NA | NA | CASSFRQVGTYEQYF | TGTGCCAGCAGCTTTAGACAGGTAGGAACCTACGAGCAGTACTTC
TRBJ2-1 | 16 | TRBV10-3 | TRBD2 | NA | CAISESLSGRASEQFF | TGTGCCATCAGTGAGTCGCTTAGCGGGAGGGCCTCTGAGCAGTTCTTC
TRBJ1-6 | 16 | TRBV27 | TRBD1 | few | CASSPGQKGYNSPLHF | TGTGCCAGCAGTCCGGGACAGAAAGGGTATAATTCACCCCTCCACTTT
TRBJ2-4 | 14 | TRBV7-2 | NA | NA | CASSITVAKNIQYF | TGTGCCAGCAGCATAACAGTAGCCAAAAACATTCAGTACTTC